The sequence of this TCR beta chain was determined in a study of T-cell reconstitution after alpha-beta-depleted transplantation in children. Study results and limitations: It was surviving recipient T cells and thymic progenitors that gave some patients high TCRbeta diversity at day 60. One year post-transplant, T-cell counts and diversity were largely derived from T cells produced anew. Several hundred rapidly expanded clones from non-depleted graft cells reportedly supplied alpha-beta T cells about two months post-transplant.

This clonotype was recorded at least ten times. Its antigen is undetermined. The CDR3 spans 13 residues. V was trimmed by 4 bases and J by 3 bases, leaving 9 bases between them. Looked up from germline, CDR1 is ENHRY and CDR2 is SYGVKD. Molecular barcoding with unique molecular identifiers was used for the TCRbeta library. One entry per CDR3 protein, called by TCRdb with MiXCR from the PCR reads. Among fewer than 350,000 distinct CDR3 sequences listed, about 7.3% were seen once. The J gene is TRBJ1-2, the V gene TRBV10-3, with unresolved D. The sequence was obtained from a female patient under 10 years old who had a stem cell transplant for Fanconi anemia, so the T cells may come from the graft donor. Sequences were derived from peripheral blood, sampled 360 days after TCRalphabeta/CD19-depleted stem cell transplant. The CDR3 spells CAISVSVDYGYTF. The CDR3 nucleotides read TGTGCCATCAGTGTCTCGGTGGACTATGGCTACACCTTC.